Sequencing of this T cell receptor (beta chain) was carried out in a study of graft-versus-host responses after intestinal transplantation. Study at large: All recipients were given anti-thymocyte globulin induction, and tacrolimus and steroids were then administered for around three years.

Assay used: immunoSEQ multiplex PCR; TCRdb lists only in-frame clones, some missing. This table holds tens of thousands of clones, roughly nine tenths found once. The study, taken as a whole, reports: Allograft clonal ratios (graft-versus-host to host-versus-graft) were high in patients who had graft-donor T cell macrochimerism. Researchers found GvH clones in recipient marrow, and some showed up first in ileum or blood.

Details on this clone: No antigen is known for it.

Lymphocytes from graft epithelium and lamina propria were isolated. The V end lost 1 base, the J end lost 4 bases, and 8 bases lay between the germline ends. CDR3 length equals 14 residues. Germline CDR1 reads SGHTA; CDR2 reads FQGNSA. Source: ileum tissue, taken 200 to 210 days after intestinal transplant. This chain uses TRBV7-2 with TRBJ1-3; TRBD1 is a possible D gene (5 bases). This clonotype originated in a human patient who received an intestinal transplant, so some T cells may come from the graft donor. CDR3 in amino acids: CASSLGRAGNTIYF. The CDR3 region has the DNA TGTGCCAGCAGCTTAGGCAGGGCGGGAAACACCATATATTTT.